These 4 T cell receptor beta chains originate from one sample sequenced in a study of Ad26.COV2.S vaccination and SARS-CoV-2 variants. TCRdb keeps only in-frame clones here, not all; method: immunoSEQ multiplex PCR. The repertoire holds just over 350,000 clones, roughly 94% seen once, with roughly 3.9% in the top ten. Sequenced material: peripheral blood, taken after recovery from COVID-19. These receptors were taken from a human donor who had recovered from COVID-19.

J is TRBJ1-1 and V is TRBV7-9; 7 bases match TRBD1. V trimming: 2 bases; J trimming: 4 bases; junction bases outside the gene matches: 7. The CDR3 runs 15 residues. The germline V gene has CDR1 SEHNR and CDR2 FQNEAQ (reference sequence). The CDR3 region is CASSLLGGRGTEAFF. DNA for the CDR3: TGTGCCAGCAGCTTATTAGGGGGCAGGGGCACTGAAGCTTTCTTT.

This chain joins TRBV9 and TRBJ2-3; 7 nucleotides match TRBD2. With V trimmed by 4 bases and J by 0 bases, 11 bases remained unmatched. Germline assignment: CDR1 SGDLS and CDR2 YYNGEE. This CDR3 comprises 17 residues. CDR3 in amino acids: CASSSGRQTSSTDTQYF. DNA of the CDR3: TGTGCCAGCAGCTCCGGGAGGCAAACCTCTAGCACAGATACGCAGTATTTT.

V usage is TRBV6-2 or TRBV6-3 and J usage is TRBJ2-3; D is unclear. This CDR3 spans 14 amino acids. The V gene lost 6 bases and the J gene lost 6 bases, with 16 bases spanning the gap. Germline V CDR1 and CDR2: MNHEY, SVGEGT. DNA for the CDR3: TGTGCCAGCAGCCCTATGTCCTTGTGGGATACGCAGTATTTT. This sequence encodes CASSPMSLWDTQYF.

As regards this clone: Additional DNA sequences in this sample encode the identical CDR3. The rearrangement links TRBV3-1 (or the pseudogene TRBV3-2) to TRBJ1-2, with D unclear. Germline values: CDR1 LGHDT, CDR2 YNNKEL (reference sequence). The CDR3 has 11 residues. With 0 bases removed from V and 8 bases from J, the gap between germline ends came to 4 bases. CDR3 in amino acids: CASSQEGGYTF. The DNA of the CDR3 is TGTGCCAGCAGCCAAGAAGGAGGCTACACCTTC.